The entry that follows covers one TCR beta chain sequence. This entry comes from a study of monozygotic twins with inflammatory bowel disease. Two nested PCRs, approximately 16 and 10 cycles, amplified TCRalpha and TCRbeta cDNA. TCRdb derives one entry per CDR3 protein from the 5' RACE reads, leaving out DNA. In all, the sample yields 110,000 to 150,000 distinct CDR3 sequences. Germline CDR1 is SGHRS and CDR2 is YFSETQ. This CDR3 has 13 residues. The source of this sequence is a human donor with ulcerative colitis or Crohn's disease, or a healthy co-twin of an affected twin (not recorded which). The chain has TRBV5-1 and TRBJ2-7; with no DNA, the TCRdb D assignment of TRBD2 cannot be verified. Material: blood. The CDR3 is CASSPAPAYEQYF. Filled out from reference TRBV5-1 and TRBJ2-7, the complete variable domain reads KAGVTQTPRYLIKTRGQQVTLSCSPISGHRSVSWYQQTPGQGLQFLFEYFSETQRNKGNFPGRFSGRQFSNSRSEMNVSTLELGDSALYLCASSPAPAYEQYFGPGTRLTVT.